This TCR beta chain was obtained from a study of shared clonotypes between healthy human individuals. Study-wide background: CD4 naive and CD4 memory each took three plates per donor, while CD8 naive took two and CD8 memory one. Study results and caveats: Even with large depth, rarefaction showed that sorted-subset sequencing was incomplete.

Repertoires were generated with immunoSEQ multiplex PCR, while TCRdb's copy carries only in-frame clones and drops some. The sample carries millions of clones, 95% recorded once. Among the donors, all were Caucasian adults who lived in Nashville, Tennessee. Comment on this clone: Its target is not known.

V lost 2 bases to trimming and J lost 3 bases; unmatched junction nucleotides: 11. The germline gives CDR1 SGHRS, CDR2 YFSETQ. This CDR3 has 17 residues. The sequenced sample consisted of naive CD4+ T cells sorted from blood. Subset given: CD45RA+ positively selected. V usage is TRBV5-1 and J usage is TRBJ1-1; 9 bases line up with TRBD1. This sequence originates from a man in his late teens or twenties in good health. Here the CDR3 reads CASSFMDRGAWDTEAFF. In DNA, the CDR3 is TGCGCCAGCAGCTTTATGGACAGGGGCGCTTGGGACACTGAAGCTTTCTTT.